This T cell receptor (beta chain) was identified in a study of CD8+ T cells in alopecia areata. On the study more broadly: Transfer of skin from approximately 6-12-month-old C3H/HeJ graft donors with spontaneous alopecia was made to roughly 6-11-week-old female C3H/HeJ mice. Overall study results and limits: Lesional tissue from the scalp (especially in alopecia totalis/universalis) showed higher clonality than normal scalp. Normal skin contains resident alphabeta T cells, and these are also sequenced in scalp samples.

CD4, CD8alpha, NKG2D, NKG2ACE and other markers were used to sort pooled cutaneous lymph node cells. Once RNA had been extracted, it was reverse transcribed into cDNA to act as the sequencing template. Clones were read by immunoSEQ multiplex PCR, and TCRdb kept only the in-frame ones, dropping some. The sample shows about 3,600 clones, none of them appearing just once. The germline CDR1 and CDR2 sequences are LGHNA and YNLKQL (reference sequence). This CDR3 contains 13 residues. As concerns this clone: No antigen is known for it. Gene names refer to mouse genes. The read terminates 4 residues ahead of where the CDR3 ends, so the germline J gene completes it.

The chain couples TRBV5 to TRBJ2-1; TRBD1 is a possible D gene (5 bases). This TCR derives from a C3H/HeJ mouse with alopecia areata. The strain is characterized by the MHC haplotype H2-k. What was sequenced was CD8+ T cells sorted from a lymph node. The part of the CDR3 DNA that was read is TGTGCCAGCAGCCTCGCAGGGAGGGCT. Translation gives CASSLAGRA. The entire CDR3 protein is CASSLAGRAEQFF.